Shown below are 11 T cell receptor beta chains from a single sample sequenced in a study of blood T cell repertoires in COVID-19. Clones were sequenced by immunoSEQ multiplex PCR, and TCRdb holds only the in-frame ones, with some missing. Of over 110,000 clones listed, roughly 84% are singletons. The sequenced sample was peripheral blood. The source is a man aged 55 to 70 with active or convalescent COVID-19.

The chain recombines TRBV27 with TRBJ1-3, with no clear D. CDR3 length equals 14 residues. V was shortened by 6 bases and J by 0 bases, with 9 bases between the two germline ends. In germline, CDR1 is MNHEY, CDR2 SMNVEV (reference sequence). The CDR3 DNA sequence: TGTGCCAGCAGACCGGGAGACTCTGGAAACACCATATATTTT. It encodes CASRPGDSGNTIYF.

The chain joins TRBV24-1 to TRBJ2-5; 9 bases match TRBD1. CDR1 is KGHDR and CDR2 is SFDVKD in the germline V gene. This CDR3 has 16 residues. V lost 4 bases and J lost 5; bases outside the gene matches: 10. CDR3 protein: CATSEAIPGTGETQYF. CDR3 DNA sequence: TGTGCCACCAGTGAAGCTATTCCCGGGACAGGGGAGACCCAGTACTTC.

The chain has TRBV13 and TRBJ1-2; TRBD1 is a possible D gene (6 bases). V shed 0 bases and J shed 3 bases, with 14 bases lying between them. This CDR3 is 16 amino acids long. The germline CDR1 and CDR2 sequences are PRHDT and FYEKMQ (reference sequence). Written as DNA, the CDR3 is TGTGCCAGCAGCTTAGGCCGAGCCAGGGGAGACTATGGCTACACCTTC. Its translation: CASSLGRARGDYGYTF.

This sequence joins TRBV7-2 and TRBJ2-7; 10 nucleotides line up with TRBD2. V trimming: 4 bases; J trimming: 2 bases; junction bases outside the gene matches: 2. Germline assignment: CDR1 SGHTA and CDR2 FQGNSA. The CDR3 consists of 14 residues. CDR3 sequence (DNA): TGTGCCAGCAGCTGGGGGACTAGCGCCTACGAGCAGTACTTC. Its translation: CASSWGTSAYEQYF.

The chain couples TRBV19 to TRBJ1-6; D possibly corresponds to TRBD1 (5 bases). V lost 3 bases, J lost 2 bases, and 14 bases lay in between. This CDR3 spans 17 amino acids. Germline CDR1 is LNHDA and CDR2 is SQIVND (reference sequence). CDR3 sequence reads: CASSIVRDGTYNSPLHF. The CDR3 DNA reads TGTGCCAGTAGTATCGTCAGGGATGGTACCTATAATTCACCCCTCCACTTT.

The rearrangement links TRBV11-3 to TRBJ1-1, with 10 bases aligning to TRBD1. Germline CDR1 is SGHNT and CDR2 is YENEEA. The CDR3 has 16 amino acids. The V and J ends lost 4 bases and 10 bases, in that order; junction bases with no gene match: 15. The CDR3 region is CASSSDRGRVGNRAFF. As DNA, the CDR3 is TGTGCCAGCAGCTCCGACAGGGGGCGGGTCGGGAATCGAGCTTTCTTT.

Comment on this clone: The sample has other DNA sequences that encode this CDR3 too. The chain combines TRBV20-1 with TRBJ1-1; D gene ambiguous. The CDR3 sequence is 11 residues long. V lost 5 bases, J lost 0 bases, and 4 bases lay in between. Germline CDR1 reads DFQATT; CDR2 reads SNEGSKA (reference sequence). DNA of the CDR3: TGCAGTGCTCCTCTGAACACTGAAGCTTTCTTT. Amino acids: CSAPLNTEAFF.

This chain joins TRBV4-1 and TRBJ1-1; a weak D match, TRBD1 (5 bases). V gave up 0 bases and J gave up 1 base, with 15 bases separating them. The V gene's germline CDR1 is MGHRA and CDR2 YSYEKL. The CDR3 is 17 amino acids. The DNA for the CDR3 is TGCGCCAGCAGCCAAGATCGGGGAGGTCAGGGGAACACTGAAGCTTTCTTT. As protein: CASSQDRGGQGNTEAFF.

The chain is built from TRBV19 and TRBJ2-5, with TRBD1 matching over 8 bases. The germline CDR1 and CDR2 sequences are LNHDA and SQIVND (reference sequence). The CDR3 is 13 amino acids. The CDR3 is CATDRGQGETQYF. In nucleotides, the CDR3 is TGTGCTACCGACCGAGGACAGGGAGAGACCCAGTACTTC. Full variable domain (outside the CDR3, taken from reference TRBV19 and TRBJ2-5): DGGITQSPKYLFRKEGQNVTLSCEQNLNHDAMYWYRQDPGQGLRLIYYSQIVNDFQKGDIAEGYSVSREKKESFPLTVTSAQKNPTAFYLCATDRGQGETQYFGPGTRLLVL.

This rearrangement joins TRBV9 to TRBJ1-3; D perhaps matches TRBD1 (5 bases). The ends were cut back, 4 bases at V and 7 bases at J, with 15 bases in the middle. CDR3 size: 14 residues. CDR1 is SGDLS and CDR2 is YYNGEE in the germline V gene. In DNA form, the CDR3 reads TGTGCCAGCAGCCACCGGGACTTCGGTAACACCATATATTTT. Translating gives CASSHRDFGNTIYF.

This chain links TRBV7-2 with TRBJ1-1; a possible D gene is TRBD1 (5 bases). The germline V gene has CDR1 SGHTA and CDR2 FQGNSA. The V end lost 2 bases, the J end lost 3 bases, and 10 bases lay between the germline ends. The CDR3 length is 14 residues. The CDR3 nucleotides are TGTGCCAGCAGCTTATGGCAGGGATACACTGAAGCTTTCTTT. Its protein is CASSLWQGYTEAFF.